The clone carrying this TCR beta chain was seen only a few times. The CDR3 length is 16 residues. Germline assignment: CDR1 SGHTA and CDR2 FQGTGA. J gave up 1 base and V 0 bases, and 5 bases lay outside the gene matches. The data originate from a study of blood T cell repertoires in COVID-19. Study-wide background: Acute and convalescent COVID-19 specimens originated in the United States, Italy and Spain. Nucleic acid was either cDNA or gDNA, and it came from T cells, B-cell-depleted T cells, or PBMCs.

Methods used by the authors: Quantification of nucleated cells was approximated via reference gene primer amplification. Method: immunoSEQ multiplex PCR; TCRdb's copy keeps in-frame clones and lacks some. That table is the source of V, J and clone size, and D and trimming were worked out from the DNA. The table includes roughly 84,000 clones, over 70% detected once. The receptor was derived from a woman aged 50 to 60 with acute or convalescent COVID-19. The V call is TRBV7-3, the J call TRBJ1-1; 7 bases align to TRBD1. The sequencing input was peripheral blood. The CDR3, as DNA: TGTGCCAGCAGCTTAACAGCAGGGGGAAAGAACACTGAAGCTTTCTTT. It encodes CASSLTAGGKNTEAFF. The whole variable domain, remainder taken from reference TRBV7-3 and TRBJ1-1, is GAGVSQTPSNKVTEKGKYVELRCDPISGHTALYWYRQSLGQGPEFLIYFQGTGAADDSGLPNDRFFAVRPEGSVSTLKIQRTERGDSAVYLCASSLTAGGKNTEAFFGQGTRLTVV.